The clone carrying this T cell receptor beta chain has more than one count but fewer than ten. Its antigen remains unknown. This sample is drawn from a study of identical twins. Whole-study findings and limits: Shared out-of-frame alpha sequences (those common to twins) showed excess low generation probability. Cord blood beta clonotypes present at high abundance carried fewer insertions; no such pattern appeared in memory repertoires.

Germline trimming cut 4 bases from V and 4 bases from J; bases unmatched to any gene: 3. The length of the CDR3 is 14 residues. Germline loops: CDR1 ENHRY, CDR2 SYGVKD. A universal primer binding site was introduced by template switching. The final cDNA contained unique molecular identifiers. TCRdb re-called the 5' RACE reads through MiXCR, storing one row per CDR3 protein. The sample consists of hundreds of thousands of distinct CDR3 sequences, roughly 12% of them appearing once. The same data also went into a second study, on yellow fever vaccine responses in identical twins.

The V gene is TRBV10-3, the J gene TRBJ2-7, with TRBD2 identical over 11 bases. The TCR comes from a woman between 18 and 29 years old in good health. Sequencing was performed on PBMCs. The CDR3 bases are TGTGCCATCAGTGTAAGGACTAGCGGGTACGAGCAGTACTTC. This translates into CAISVRTSGYEQYF.